The entry below gives a single TCR beta chain sequence along with its context. The data are from a study of cytomegalovirus exposure and HLA in healthy donors. This CDR3 comprises 16 residues. The junction had 4 bases not matched to a gene; V was cut back by 0 bases and J by 4 bases. CDR1 SGHDT and CDR2 YYEEEE come from the germline V gene. The PCR made use of 60 Vbeta and 13 Jbeta primers. The protocol was immunoSEQ multiplex PCR, while the TCRdb copy is restricted to in-frame clones and leaves out a portion. The profile covers 100,000 to 150,000 clones, with roughly 80% appearing a single time and more than 2.5% taken by the ten largest.

This TCR came from a male donor in good health and CMV-seronegative. The chain is built from TRBV5-6 and TRBJ2-6; TRBD1 matches at 7 bases. Sequenced material: PBMCs. As DNA, the CDR3 is TGTGCCAGCAGCTTGGAAAGGGGGCTGGGGGCCAACGTCCTGACTTTC. Protein: CASSLERGLGANVLTF.